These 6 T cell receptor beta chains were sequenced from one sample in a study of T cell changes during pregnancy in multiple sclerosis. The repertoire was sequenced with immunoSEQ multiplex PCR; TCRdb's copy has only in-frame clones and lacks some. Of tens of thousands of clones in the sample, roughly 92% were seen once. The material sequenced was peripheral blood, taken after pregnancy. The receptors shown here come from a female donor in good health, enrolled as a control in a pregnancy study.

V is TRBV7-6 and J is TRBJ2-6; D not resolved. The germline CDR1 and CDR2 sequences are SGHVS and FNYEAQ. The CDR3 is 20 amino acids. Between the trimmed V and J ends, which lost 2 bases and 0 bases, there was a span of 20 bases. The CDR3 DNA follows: TGTGCCAGCAGCTTATACTCCCCCTGGCAGGTTTCCTCTGGGGCCAACGTCCTGACTTTC. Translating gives CASSLYSPWQVSSGANVLTF.

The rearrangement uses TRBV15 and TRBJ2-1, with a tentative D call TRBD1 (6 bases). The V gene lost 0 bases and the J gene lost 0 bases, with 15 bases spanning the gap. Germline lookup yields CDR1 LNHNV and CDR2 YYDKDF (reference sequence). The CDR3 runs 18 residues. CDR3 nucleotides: TGTGCCACCAGCAGAGACCCCGTCTTAGGGGGCTCCTACAATGAGCAGTTCTTC. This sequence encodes CATSRDPVLGGSYNEQFF. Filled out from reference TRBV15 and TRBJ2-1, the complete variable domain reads DAMVIQNPRYQVTQFGKPVTLSCSQTLNHNVMYWYQQKSSQAPKLLFHYYDKDFNNEADTPDNFQSRRPNTSFCFLDIRSPGLGDTAMYLCATSRDPVLGGSYNEQFFGPGTRLTVL.

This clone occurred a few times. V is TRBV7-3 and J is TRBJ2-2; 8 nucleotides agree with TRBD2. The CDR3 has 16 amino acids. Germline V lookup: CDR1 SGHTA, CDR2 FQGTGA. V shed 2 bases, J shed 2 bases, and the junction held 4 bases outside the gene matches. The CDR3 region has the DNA TGTGCCAGCAGCTTAGTTAGCGGGACCAACACCGGGGAGCTGTTTTTT. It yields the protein CASSLVSGTNTGELFF.

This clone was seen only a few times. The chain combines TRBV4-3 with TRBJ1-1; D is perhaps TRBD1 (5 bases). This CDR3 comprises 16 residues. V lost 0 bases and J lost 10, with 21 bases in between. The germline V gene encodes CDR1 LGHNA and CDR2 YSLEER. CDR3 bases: TGCGCCAGCAGCCAAGATCCGTGGACGGGGGGTTTGCGAGCTTTCTTT. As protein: CASSQDPWTGGLRAFF.

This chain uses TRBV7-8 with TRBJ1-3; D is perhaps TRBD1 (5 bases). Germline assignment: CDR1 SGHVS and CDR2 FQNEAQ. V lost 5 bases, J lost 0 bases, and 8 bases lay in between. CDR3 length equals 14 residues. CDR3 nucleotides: TGTGCCAGCAGCCACAGGCTCTCTGGAAACACCATATATTTT. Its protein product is CASSHRLSGNTIYF.

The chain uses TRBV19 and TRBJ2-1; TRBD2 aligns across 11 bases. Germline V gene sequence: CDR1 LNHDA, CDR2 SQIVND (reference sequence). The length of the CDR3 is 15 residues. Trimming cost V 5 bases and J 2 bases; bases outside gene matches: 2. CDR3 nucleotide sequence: TGTGCCAGTAGTCAGGGACTAGCGGCCTACAATGAGCAGTTCTTC. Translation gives CASSQGLAAYNEQFF. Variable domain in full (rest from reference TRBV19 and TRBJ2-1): DGGITQSPKYLFRKEGQNVTLSCEQNLNHDAMYWYRQDPGQGLRLIYYSQIVNDFQKGDIAEGYSVSREKKESFPLTVTSAQKNPTAFYLCASSQGLAAYNEQFFGPGTRLTVL.